The rows below give T cell receptor beta chains drawn from one sample of a study of regulatory and conventional T cells in RAG deficiency. Sequencing used immunoSEQ multiplex PCR; TCRdb keeps in-frame clones, though not all of them. Here the sample spans 30,000 to 35,000 clones, around 89% being singletons. This sample also belongs to another study, concerning regulatory T cells.

The sequenced material came from CD8+ T cells sorted from blood. These receptors were obtained from a human donor in good health. Each CDR3 is given with its conserved first and last residue. Fields, in order: CDR3 protein, J gene, V gene.

CDR3aa: CASSFEGSGSYNEQFF
j_gene: TRBJ2-1
v_gene: TRBV6-4

CDR3aa: CASSYSTSSGVGQFF
j_gene: TRBJ2-1
v_gene: TRBV6-5

CDR3aa: CASFKGPETGTGELFF
j_gene: TRBJ2-2
v_gene: TRBV2

CDR3aa: CASSREYQETQYF
j_gene: TRBJ2-5
v_gene: TRBV6-6

CDR3aa: CSLDAGNQPQHF
j_gene: TRBJ1-5
v_gene: TRBV29-1

CDR3aa: CASSFPGHSYEQYF
j_gene: TRBJ2-7
v_gene: TRBV7-9

CDR3aa: CASSLGGSLGSYEQYF
j_gene: TRBJ2-7
v_gene: TRBV27

CDR3aa: CASSEIRGETGANVLTF
j_gene: TRBJ2-6
v_gene: TRBV10-2

CDR3aa: CASSLTTNEKLFF
j_gene: TRBJ1-4
v_gene: TRBV9

CDR3aa: CASREGRTSTDTQYF
j_gene: TRBJ2-3
v_gene: TRBV19

CDR3aa: CASSYSSIQETQYF
j_gene: TRBJ2-5
v_gene: TRBV6-5

CDR3aa: CASSVEVSWGDNEQFF
j_gene: TRBJ2-1
v_gene: TRBV9